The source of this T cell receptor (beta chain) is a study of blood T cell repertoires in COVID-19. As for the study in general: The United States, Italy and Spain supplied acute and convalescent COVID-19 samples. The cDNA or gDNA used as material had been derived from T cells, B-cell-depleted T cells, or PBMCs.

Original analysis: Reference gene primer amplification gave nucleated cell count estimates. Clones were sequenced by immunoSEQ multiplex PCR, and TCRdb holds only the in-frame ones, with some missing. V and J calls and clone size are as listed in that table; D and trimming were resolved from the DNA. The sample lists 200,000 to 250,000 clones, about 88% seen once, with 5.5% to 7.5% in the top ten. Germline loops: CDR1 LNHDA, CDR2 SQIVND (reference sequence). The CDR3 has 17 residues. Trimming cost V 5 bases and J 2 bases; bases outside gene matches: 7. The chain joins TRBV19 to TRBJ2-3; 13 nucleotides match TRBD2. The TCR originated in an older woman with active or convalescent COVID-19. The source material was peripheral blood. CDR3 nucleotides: TGTGCCAGTAGTGCGCGACTAGCGGGGGGCTTCACAGATACGCAGTATTTT. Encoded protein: CASSARLAGGFTDTQYF.